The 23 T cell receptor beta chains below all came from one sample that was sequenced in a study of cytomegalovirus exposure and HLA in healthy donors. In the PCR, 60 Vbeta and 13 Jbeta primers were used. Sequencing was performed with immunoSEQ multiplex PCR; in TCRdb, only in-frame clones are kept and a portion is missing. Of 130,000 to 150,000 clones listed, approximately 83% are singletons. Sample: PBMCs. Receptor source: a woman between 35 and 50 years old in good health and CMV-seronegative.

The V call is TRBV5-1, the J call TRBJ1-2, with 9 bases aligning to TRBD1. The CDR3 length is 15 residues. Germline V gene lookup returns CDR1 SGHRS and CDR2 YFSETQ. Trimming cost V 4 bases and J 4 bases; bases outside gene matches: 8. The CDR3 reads CASSVDRGDGYGYTF. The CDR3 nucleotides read TGCGCCAGCAGCGTCGACAGGGGGGATGGCTATGGCTACACCTTC.

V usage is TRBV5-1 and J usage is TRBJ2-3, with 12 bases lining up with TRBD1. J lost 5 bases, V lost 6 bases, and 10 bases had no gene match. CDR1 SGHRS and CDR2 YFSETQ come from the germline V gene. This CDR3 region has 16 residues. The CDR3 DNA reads TGCGCCAGCACCCCTGCCGGGACAGGGGGCGGAGATACGCAGTATTTT. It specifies CASTPAGTGGGDTQYF.

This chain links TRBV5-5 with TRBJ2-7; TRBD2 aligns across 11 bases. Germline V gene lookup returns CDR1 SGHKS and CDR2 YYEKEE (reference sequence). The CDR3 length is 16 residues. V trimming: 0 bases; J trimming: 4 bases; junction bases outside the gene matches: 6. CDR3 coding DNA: TGTGCCAGCAGCTTGGGGCTAGCGGGAGGCGGGTACGAGCAGTACTTC. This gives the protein CASSLGLAGGGYEQYF.

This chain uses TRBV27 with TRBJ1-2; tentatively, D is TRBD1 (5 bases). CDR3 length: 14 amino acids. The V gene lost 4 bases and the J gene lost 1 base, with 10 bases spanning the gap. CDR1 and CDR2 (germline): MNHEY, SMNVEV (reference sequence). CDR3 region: CASSSLTDNYGYTF. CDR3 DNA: TGTGCCAGCAGTTCCCTGACAGATAACTATGGCTACACCTTC.

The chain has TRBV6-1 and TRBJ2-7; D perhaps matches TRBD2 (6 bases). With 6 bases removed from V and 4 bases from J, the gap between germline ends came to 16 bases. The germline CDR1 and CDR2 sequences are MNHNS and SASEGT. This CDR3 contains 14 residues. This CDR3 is CASRSWDSSYEQYF. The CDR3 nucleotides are TGTGCCAGCAGATCCTGGGACTCATCGTACGAGCAGTACTTC.

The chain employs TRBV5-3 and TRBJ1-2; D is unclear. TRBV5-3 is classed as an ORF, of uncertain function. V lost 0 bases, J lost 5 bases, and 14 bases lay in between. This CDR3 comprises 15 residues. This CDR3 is CARSLEEGLKYGYTF. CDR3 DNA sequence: TGTGCCAGAAGCTTGGAGGAGGGCCTGAAATATGGCTACACCTTC.

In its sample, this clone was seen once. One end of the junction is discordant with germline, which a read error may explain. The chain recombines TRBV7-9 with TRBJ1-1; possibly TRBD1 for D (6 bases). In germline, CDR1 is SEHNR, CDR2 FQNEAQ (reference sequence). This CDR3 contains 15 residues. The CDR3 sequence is CSSTSVTGPNTEAFF. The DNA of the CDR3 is TGTTCCAGCACCAGCGTCACAGGGCCAAACACTGAAGCTTTCTTT.

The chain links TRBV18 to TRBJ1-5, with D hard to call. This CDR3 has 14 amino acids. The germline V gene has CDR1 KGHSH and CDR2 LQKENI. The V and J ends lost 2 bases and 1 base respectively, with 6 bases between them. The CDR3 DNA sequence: TGTGCCAGCTCACCAACAGTGAGCAATCAGCCCCAGCATTTT. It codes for CASSPTVSNQPQHF.

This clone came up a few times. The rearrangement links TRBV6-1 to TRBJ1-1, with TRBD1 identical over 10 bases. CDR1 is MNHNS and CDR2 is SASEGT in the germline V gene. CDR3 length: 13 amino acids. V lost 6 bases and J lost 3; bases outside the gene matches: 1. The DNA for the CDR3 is TGTGCCAGCAGCGGACAGGGGGACACTGAAGCTTTCTTT. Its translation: CASSGQGDTEAFF.

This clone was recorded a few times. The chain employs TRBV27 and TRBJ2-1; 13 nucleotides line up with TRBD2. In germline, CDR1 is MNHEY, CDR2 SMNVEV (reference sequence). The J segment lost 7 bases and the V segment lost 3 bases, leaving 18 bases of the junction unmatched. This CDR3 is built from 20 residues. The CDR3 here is CASSFNLGVWGLAGLNEQFF. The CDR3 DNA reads TGTGCCAGCAGTTTTAACCTCGGTGTTTGGGGACTAGCGGGATTAAATGAGCAGTTCTTC.

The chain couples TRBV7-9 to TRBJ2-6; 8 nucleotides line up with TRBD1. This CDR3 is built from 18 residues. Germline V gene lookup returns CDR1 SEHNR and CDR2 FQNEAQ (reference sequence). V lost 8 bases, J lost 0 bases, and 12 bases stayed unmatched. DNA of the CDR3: TGTGCCAGCTATCAGGGGACAGGAAGGGGCTCTGGGGCCAACGTCCTGACTTTC. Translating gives CASYQGTGRGSGANVLTF.

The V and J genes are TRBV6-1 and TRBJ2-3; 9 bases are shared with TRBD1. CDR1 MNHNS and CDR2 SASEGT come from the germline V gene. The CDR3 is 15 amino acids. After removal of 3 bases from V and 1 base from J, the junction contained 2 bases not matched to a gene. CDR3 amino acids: CASSDRDRGTDTQYF. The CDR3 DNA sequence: TGTGCCAGCAGTGATAGGGACAGGGGCACAGATACGCAGTATTTT.

CDR3 bases: TGCGCCAGCAGCCATCTGCGGGGGGCTAGTGATGAGCAGTTCTTC. The encoded protein is CASSHLRGASDEQFF. The chain is built from TRBV4-1 and TRBJ2-1, with 8 bases matching TRBD2. Germline CDR1 and CDR2: MGHRA and YSYEKL. This CDR3 comprises 15 residues. V gave up 3 bases and J gave up 8 bases; unmatched junction bases: 9.

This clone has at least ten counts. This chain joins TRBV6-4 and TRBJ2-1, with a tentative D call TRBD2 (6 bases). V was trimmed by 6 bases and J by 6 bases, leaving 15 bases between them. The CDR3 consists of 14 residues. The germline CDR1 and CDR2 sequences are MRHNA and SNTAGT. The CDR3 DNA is TGTGCCAGCAGCGCCGGGACTGAGGGCAATGAGCAGTTCTTC. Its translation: CASSAGTEGNEQFF.

This CDR3 is CASSLYRAGANVLTF. For the CDR3, the DNA is TGTGCCAGCAGCCTATACAGGGCTGGGGCCAACGTCCTGACTTTC. The chain is built from TRBV7-9 and TRBJ2-6; D might be TRBD1 (6 bases). V lost 5 bases, J lost 2 bases, and 10 bases lay in between. The CDR3 totals 15 residues. Germline CDR1 SEHNR, CDR2 FQNEAQ (reference sequence).

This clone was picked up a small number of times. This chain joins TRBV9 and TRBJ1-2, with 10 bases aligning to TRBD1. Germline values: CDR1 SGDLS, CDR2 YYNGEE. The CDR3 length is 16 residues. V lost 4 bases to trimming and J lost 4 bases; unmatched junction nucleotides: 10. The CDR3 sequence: CASSQTTGGAVYGYTF. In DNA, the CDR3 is TGTGCCAGCAGCCAAACGACAGGGGGCGCAGTCTATGGCTACACCTTC.

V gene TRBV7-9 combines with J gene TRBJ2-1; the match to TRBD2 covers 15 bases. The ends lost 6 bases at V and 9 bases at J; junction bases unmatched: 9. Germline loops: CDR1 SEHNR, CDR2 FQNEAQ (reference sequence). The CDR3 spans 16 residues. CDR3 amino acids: CASSSGLAGGVGEQFF. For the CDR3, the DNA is TGTGCCAGCAGTTCGGGACTAGCGGGAGGCGTGGGTGAGCAGTTCTTC. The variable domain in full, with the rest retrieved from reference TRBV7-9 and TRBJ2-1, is DTGVSQNPRHKITKRGQNVTFRCDPISEHNRLYWYRQTLGQGPEFLTYFQNEAQLEKSRLLSDRFSAERPKGSFSTLEIQRTEQGDSAMYLCASSSGLAGGVGEQFFGPGTRLTVL.

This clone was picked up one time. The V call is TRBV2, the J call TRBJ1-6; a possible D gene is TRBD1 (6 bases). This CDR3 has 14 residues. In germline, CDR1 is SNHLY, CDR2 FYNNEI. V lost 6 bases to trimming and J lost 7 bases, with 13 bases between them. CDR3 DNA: TGTGCCAGCAGGGCAGACAGGTACAATTCACCCCTCCACTTT. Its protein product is CASRADRYNSPLHF.

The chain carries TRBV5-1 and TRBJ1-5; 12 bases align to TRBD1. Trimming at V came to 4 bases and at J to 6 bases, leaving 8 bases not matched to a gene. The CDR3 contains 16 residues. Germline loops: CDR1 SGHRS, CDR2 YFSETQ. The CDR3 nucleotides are TGCGCCAGCAGCGCCGGGACAGGGGGCGAGAGTCAGCCCCAGCATTTT. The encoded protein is CASSAGTGGESQPQHF.

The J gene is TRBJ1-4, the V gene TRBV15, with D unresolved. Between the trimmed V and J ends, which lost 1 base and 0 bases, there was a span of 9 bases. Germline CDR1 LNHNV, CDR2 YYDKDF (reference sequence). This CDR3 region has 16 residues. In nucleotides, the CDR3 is TGTGCCACCAGCAGAGCCCGAGTTACAACTAATGAAAAACTGTTTTTT. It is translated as CATSRARVTTNEKLFF.

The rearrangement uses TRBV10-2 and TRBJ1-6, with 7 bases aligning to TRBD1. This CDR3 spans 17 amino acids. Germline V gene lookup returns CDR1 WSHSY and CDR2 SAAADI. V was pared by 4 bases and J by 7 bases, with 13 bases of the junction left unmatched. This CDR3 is CASSAQNVGTVNSPLHF. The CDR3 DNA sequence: TGCGCCAGCAGTGCCCAGAACGTGGGGACAGTGAATTCACCCCTCCACTTT.

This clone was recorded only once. CDR3: CAWSVPPGQRNTIYF. The CDR3 nucleotides read TGTGCCTGGAGTGTACCCCCGGGACAAAGAAACACCATATATTTT. V gene TRBV30 combines with J gene TRBJ1-3; D possibly corresponds to TRBD1 (6 bases). Per germline, CDR1 GTSNPN and CDR2 SVGIG (reference sequence). The CDR3 runs to 15 residues. Deletions cut 0 bases from V and 5 bases from J, with 14 bases between. Based on the CDR3 plus reference TRBV30 and TRBJ1-3, the full variable domain is SQTIHQWPATLVQPVGSPLSLECTVEGTSNPNLYWYRQAAGRGLQLLFYSVGIGQISSEVPQNLSASRPQDRQFILSSKKLLLSDSGFYLCAWSVPPGQRNTIYFGEGSWLTVV.

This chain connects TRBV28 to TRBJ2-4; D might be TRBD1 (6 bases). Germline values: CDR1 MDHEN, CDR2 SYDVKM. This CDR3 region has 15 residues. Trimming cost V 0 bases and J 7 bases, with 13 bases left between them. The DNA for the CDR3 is TGTGCCAGCAGTTTATGGGCCAGGGGTGAGAACATTCAGTACTTC. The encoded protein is CASSLWARGENIQYF.